The clone carrying this T cell receptor (beta chain) was counted between two and nine times. A single record per CDR3 protein comes from TCRdb applying MiXCR to the 5' RACE reads. The sample records 400,000 to 500,000 distinct CDR3 sequences, under 20% being singletons. The data originate from a study of identical twins. The material sequenced was naive T cells sorted from blood. This clonotype originated in a man over 45 in good health.

For the CDR3, the DNA is TGTGCCATCAGAACCTCGACGACCAGCGGGAGGACCATCACAGATACGCAGTATTTT. It encodes CAIRTSTTSGRTITDTQYF. The chain links TRBV10-3 to TRBJ2-3; 9 nucleotides agree with TRBD2. The CDR3 runs to 19 residues. Trimming took 6 bases from V and 2 from J; bases not matched to a gene: 18. The germline V gene has CDR1 ENHRY and CDR2 SYGVKD.